The clone carrying this T cell receptor (beta chain) was found a few times. The V end was cut by 1 base, the J end by 2 bases, with 11 bases between. Germline V CDR1 and CDR2: DFQATT, SNEGSKA (reference sequence). The CDR3 loop spans 14 amino acids. The sample belongs to a study of neurological immune-mediated disorders. 5'RACE employing 10-nucleotide random UMIs yielded the cDNA. TCRdb itself ran the 5' RACE reads through MiXCR, one entry per CDR3 protein. The profile shows roughly 36,000 distinct CDR3 sequences, 3% to 3.5% of them singletons. Time point described: longitudinal time-point 1 (baseline). The unsorted libraries had their origin in 2 million PBMCs stored at -80 C.

Sequencing was carried out using PBMCs. This sequence was found in an older woman with multiple sclerosis. This chain joins TRBV20-1 and TRBJ2-5; D gene uncertain. The CDR3 coding sequence is TGCAGTGCTAGAGTTGGATCAGTACAAGAGACCCAGTACTTC. This gives the protein CSARVGSVQETQYF.